The 22 T cell receptor beta chains below were found in one sample sequenced in a study of a mutant IDH1 vaccine in newly diagnosed glioma. Time point defined: week 47, end of study. A 20-mer mutant IDH1 peptide at 300 ug was injected subcutaneously with topical imiquimod. This table comes from immunoSEQ multiplex PCR, and its TCRdb copy is limited to in-frame clones, with some not included. The sample records approximately 52,000 clones, approximately 80% being singletons. These receptors' antigens are unknown. This specimen was PBMCs, taken from a glioma patient whose treatment included an IDH1 peptide vaccine. These receptors all stem from a woman aged 40 to 50 with glioma. Some clones in this sample may be carry-over from other donors' samples.

V and J are TRBV7-9 and TRBJ1-3, with D unclear. With 2 bases removed from V and 0 bases from J, the gap between germline ends came to 11 bases. The CDR3 is 16 residues long. The germline gives CDR1 SEHNR, CDR2 FQNEAQ (reference sequence). The CDR3 region has the DNA TGTGCCAGCAGCTTAAGGCCCGGGAGCTCTGGAAACACCATATATTTT. It is translated as CASSLRPGSSGNTIYF.

The CDR3 sequence: CASSQARATSNTGELFF. The CDR3 nucleotides are TGCGCCAGCAGCCAAGCGCGGGCCACCTCGAACACCGGGGAGCTGTTTTTT. This sequence joins TRBV4-1 and TRBJ2-2, with D tentatively TRBD2 (5 bases). This CDR3 spans 17 amino acids. From germline, CDR1 is MGHRA and CDR2 YSYEKL. Trimming left V 1 base short and J 0 bases short, with 12 bases between.

This chain connects TRBV5-1 to TRBJ2-1; D is tentatively TRBD1 or TRBD2 (6 bases each). This CDR3 region has 13 residues. In germline, CDR1 is SGHRS, CDR2 YFSETQ. The V gene lost 7 bases and the J gene lost 12 bases, with 20 bases spanning the gap. CDR3 DNA sequence: TGCGCCAGCGCCCCGGGGGCCCCAAGATGGCAGTTCTTC. Amino acid sequence: CASAPGAPRWQFF.

The chain is built from TRBV6-1 and TRBJ1-2; perhaps TRBD1 as D (6 bases). Looked up from germline, CDR1 is MNHNS and CDR2 is SASEGT. The CDR3 runs to 13 residues. Trimming stripped 7 bases from V and 8 bases from J, with 17 bases between. CDR3 nucleotide sequence: TGTGCCAGCACCAGAAACAGGGAGGGAGGCTACACCTTC. This codes for CASTRNREGGYTF.

The CDR3 spells CASSGTAEGGGYTF. The CDR3 DNA reads TGTGCCAGCAGCGGAACGGCAGAAGGGGGTGGCTACACCTTC. The chain employs TRBV5-4 and TRBJ1-2, with D possibly TRBD1 on 6 matching bases. The CDR3 consists of 14 residues. V gave up 4 bases and J gave up 7 bases, with 17 bases separating them. Per germline, CDR1 SGHNT and CDR2 YYREEE (reference sequence).

Details on this clone: Germline is not matched at one junction end, which may reflect a read error. The gene calls are TRBV6-1 and TRBJ2-1; D ambiguous. CDR1 MNHNS and CDR2 SASEGT come from the germline V gene. CDR3 length equals 15 residues. As DNA, the CDR3 is TGTGCCAGCAGCGCCCACCTCCCTTCCTACAATGAGCAATTCTTC. Translating gives CASSAHLPSYNEQFF.

J is TRBJ2-1 and V is TRBV5-1; TRBD2 might be the D (6 bases). This CDR3 has 14 amino acids. Germline CDR1 and CDR2: SGHRS and YFSETQ. Trimming took off 4 bases at V and 5 bases at J, with 13 bases between the two ends. CDR3 in amino acids: CASSRGDRDNEQFF. The CDR3, as DNA: TGCGCCAGCAGCCGCGGGGACCGAGACAATGAGCAGTTCTTC.

The chain links TRBV5-6 to TRBJ1-4; 7 bases map to TRBD1. CDR1 and CDR2 (germline): SGHDT, YYEEEE. This CDR3 has 15 amino acids. Germline trimming cut 2 bases from V and 7 bases from J; bases unmatched to any gene: 8. The CDR3 DNA reads as TGTGCCAGCAGCTTAAGGACAGGACCGCTTGAAAAACTGTTTTTT. Its protein product is CASSLRTGPLEKLFF.

The CDR3 spells CASSLKLYGAGDQPQHF. In DNA, the CDR3 is TGTGCCAGCAGCTTAAAACTGTACGGGGCAGGGGATCAGCCCCAGCATTTT. V and J are TRBV7-8 and TRBJ1-5, with TRBD1 as a possible D gene (6 bases). Germline V gene data show CDR1 as SGHVS and CDR2 as FQNEAQ. There are 17 residues in the CDR3. The V gene lost 2 bases and the J gene lost 5 bases, with 19 bases spanning the gap.

The chain uses TRBV19 and TRBJ1-5, with a possible D match to TRBD1 (5 bases). Trimming took off 5 bases at V and 6 bases at J, with 20 bases between the two ends. CDR1 is LNHDA, CDR2 SQIVND, per germline (reference sequence). CDR3 length: 16 amino acids. The CDR3: CASSLPPGTSGQPQHF. The CDR3 region has the DNA TGTGCCAGTAGTTTACCCCCCGGGACTTCGGGTCAGCCCCAGCATTTT.

Turning to this clone: Other nucleotide sequences in the sample specify the same CDR3. Written as DNA, the CDR3 is TGTGCCTGGAGTGTATTAGGAAACACCATATATTTT. This sequence encodes CAWSVLGNTIYF. The chain links TRBV30 to TRBJ1-3; D remains unclear. This CDR3 spans 12 amino acids. The V end was cut by 0 bases, the J end by 4 bases, with 4 bases between. Germline assignment: CDR1 GTSNPN and CDR2 SVGIG (reference sequence).

The V gene is TRBV30, the J gene TRBJ2-5; D tentatively fits TRBD1 or TRBD2 (5 bases each). The CDR3 runs 14 residues. The germline CDR1 and CDR2 sequences are GTSNPN and SVGIG (reference sequence). V was clipped by 2 bases and J by 3 bases, with 13 bases between them. The CDR3 DNA follows: TGTGCCTGGAGTCGGATGGGACGAGAAGAGACCCAGTACTTC. This translates into CAWSRMGREETQYF.

This chain uses TRBV12-5 with TRBJ2-2; 8 positions match TRBD2. The CDR3 loop spans 16 amino acids. Germline V gives CDR1 LGHNT, CDR2 FRNRAP. With 7 bases clipped from V and 2 bases from J, the junction kept 9 bases outside the gene matches. The CDR3: CASAQAGALNTGELFF. The CDR3 bases are TGTGCTAGTGCCCAAGCGGGGGCCTTAAACACCGGGGAGCTGTTTTTT.

A remark on this clone: The same CDR3 also results from other DNA sequences found in this sample. V gene TRBV29-1 combines with J gene TRBJ1-5; no clear D gene. CDR3 length: 12 residues. The germline V gene encodes CDR1 SQVTM and CDR2 ANQGSEA. Trimming stripped 0 bases from V and 0 bases from J, with 0 bases between. For the CDR3, the DNA is TGCAGCGTTGAAGATAGCAATCAGCCCCAGCATTTT. It yields the protein CSVEDSNQPQHF.

The chain is built from TRBV13 and TRBJ2-1, with 10 positions matching TRBD2. The V gene end was trimmed by 1 base and the J gene end by 14 bases; junction bases not matched to a gene: 5. CDR1 and CDR2 from the germline V gene are PRHDT and FYEKMQ (reference sequence). The CDR3 has 13 amino acids. CDR3 protein: CASSLEGSGGEFF. The CDR3 DNA is TGTGCCAGCAGCTTAGAGGGGAGCGGGGGGGAGTTCTTC.

The V gene is TRBV29-1, the J gene TRBJ2-1, with TRBD2 matching 7 bases. The V gene end was trimmed by 7 bases and the J gene end by 6 bases; junction bases not matched to a gene: 12. Germline V lookup: CDR1 SQVTM, CDR2 ANQGSEA. CDR3 length: 14 amino acids. The DNA for the CDR3 is TGCAGCGCGACTGTCCCTAGCGGTTTCAATGAGCAGTTCTTC. Its translation is CSATVPSGFNEQFF.

This sequence joins TRBV27 and TRBJ2-1, with 11 bases aligning to TRBD2. The germline gives CDR1 MNHEY, CDR2 SMNVEV (reference sequence). Trimming removed 6 bases from V and 5 bases from J; junction bases left unmatched: 6. The CDR3 contains 15 residues. The CDR3 nucleotides are TGTGCCAGCAGCCGCGGGACTAGCGGAAACAATGAGCAGTTCTTC. Its protein is CASSRGTSGNNEQFF.

This clone was observed a few times. The chain is built from TRBV5-1 and TRBJ1-5, with 9 bases identical to TRBD1. V lost 0 bases, J lost 4 bases, and 5 bases stayed unmatched. CDR1 is SGHRS, CDR2 YFSETQ, per germline. There are 16 residues in the CDR3. This chain's CDR3 is CASSLGGTGINQPQHF. The CDR3 DNA follows: TGCGCCAGCAGCTTGGGGGGGACAGGGATTAATCAGCCCCAGCATTTT.

The sample holds a few counts of this clone. DNA for the CDR3: TGCAGTGCCGCAGGATATTCGGGCTACACCTTC. Translation: CSAAGYSGYTF. This rearrangement joins TRBV20-1 to TRBJ1-2; D is unresolved. Germline CDR1 is DFQATT and CDR2 is SNEGSKA (reference sequence). V shed 6 bases and J shed 8 bases, with 13 bases lying between them. The CDR3 covers 11 residues.

This clone was counted a single time. The rearrangement links TRBV4-1 to TRBJ1-5; D unresolved. Trimming took off 0 bases at V and 6 bases at J, with 3 bases between the two ends. Germline V lookup: CDR1 MGHRA, CDR2 YSYEKL. The CDR3 totals 12 residues. DNA for the CDR3: TGCGCCAGCAGCCAAGATAGTCAGCCCCAGCATTTT. Translated, it gives CASSQDSQPQHF.

This chain links TRBV18 with TRBJ1-4; possibly TRBD1 for D (6 bases). The CDR3 consists of 15 residues. Germline V gene lookup returns CDR1 KGHSH and CDR2 LQKENI. Trimming removed 8 bases from V and 6 bases from J, with 19 bases in between. CDR3 sequence (DNA): TGTGCCAGCACGGATAGCACAGGGTGGTATGAAAAACTGTTTTTT. Encoded protein: CASTDSTGWYEKLFF.

The chain combines TRBV2 with TRBJ2-7; D possibly uses TRBD1 or TRBD2 (6 bases each). The germline gives CDR1 SNHLY, CDR2 FYNNEI. V was cut by 8 bases and J by 5 bases, with 13 bases left in between. The CDR3 is made up of 12 amino acids. The CDR3 sequence: CASVGAGHEQYF. DNA for the CDR3: TGTGCCAGCGTGGGGGCGGGACACGAGCAGTACTTC. The full variable domain, in which reference TRBV2 and TRBJ2-7 provide the parts outside the CDR3, is EPEVTQTPSHQVTQMGQEVILRCVPISNHLYFYWYRQILGQKVEFLVSFYNNEISEKSEIFDDQFSVERPDGSNFTLKIRSTKLEDSAMYFCASVGAGHEQYFGPGTRLTVT.